This record looks at one TCR beta chain sequence and its context. Germline loops: CDR1 GTSNPN, CDR2 SVGIG (reference sequence). V trimming: 8 bases; J trimming: 2 bases; junction bases outside the gene matches: 8. The CDR3 length is 13 residues. TCRdb's table, derived via immunoSEQ multiplex PCR, lists solely in-frame clones and lacks some. This sample carries a few hundred thousand clones, about 86% of them seen once, and the ten largest clones take approximately 4%. Recruits, aged about 18 to 100 years, lived in 20 to 30 US areas. Cohort allocation depended upon clinical history that participants reported. The sample originates from a study of blood T cell repertoires in COVID-19. On the study more broadly: PBMCs, B-cell-depleted T cells, or T cells provided the cDNA or gDNA that made up the material.

This chain joins TRBV30 and TRBJ1-2; the match to TRBD1 covers 7 bases. The source is a man aged 25 to 40 with acute COVID-19. The sample taken for sequencing was PBMCs or T cells enriched from blood (not recorded which). The CDR3 protein is CAGPETGNYGYTF. As DNA, the CDR3 is TGTGCCGGTCCCGAGACAGGGAACTATGGCTACACCTTC.